The 5 T cell receptor beta chains in this list originate from one sample, sequenced in a study of cytomegalovirus exposure and HLA in healthy donors. Produced via immunoSEQ multiplex PCR; TCRdb's table is partial and in-frame only. Of a few hundred thousand clones listed, around 87% are singletons. The specimen was PBMCs. Source of these receptors: a woman aged 18 to 35 in good health and CMV-seronegative.

The chain links TRBV9 to TRBJ2-2, with 13 nucleotides matching TRBD2. The CDR3 extends over 17 amino acids. Germline V gene data show CDR1 as SGDLS and CDR2 as YYNGEE. The V and J ends lost 3 bases and 2 bases, in that order; junction bases with no gene match: 4. CDR3 protein: CASSGTSGGVNTGELFF. CDR3 DNA: TGTGCCAGCAGCGGGACTAGCGGGGGCGTAAACACCGGGGAGCTGTTTTTT.

The chain combines TRBV28 with TRBJ2-7; D gene unclear. CDR1 MDHEN and CDR2 SYDVKM come from the germline V gene. The CDR3 has 13 amino acids. The V and J ends lost 4 bases and 4 bases respectively, with 11 bases between them. Here the CDR3 DNA reads TGTGCCAGCAGTTCCATTGACGGGTACGAGCAGTACTTC. Its protein product is CASSSIDGYEQYF.

The V and J genes are TRBV10-3 and TRBJ1-2; possibly TRBD1 for D (5 bases). V was pared by 0 bases and J by 4 bases, with 9 bases between. Germline values: CDR1 ENHRY, CDR2 SYGVKD. This CDR3 region has 14 residues. The CDR3 is CAISESFRAYGYTF. CDR3 bases: TGTGCCATCAGTGAGTCGTTCAGGGCCTATGGCTACACCTTC.

The DNA of the CDR3 is TGCGCCAGCAGCCAAGAAGACAGCTACTCTGGAAACACCATATATTTT. This sequence encodes CASSQEDSYSGNTIYF. This chain connects TRBV4-1 to TRBJ1-3, with TRBD1 as a possible D gene (5 bases). V was pared by 0 bases and J by 0 bases, with 9 bases between. The CDR3 has 16 residues. Germline-derived CDR1 and CDR2 are MGHRA and YSYEKL.

The chain links TRBV27 to TRBJ2-5; 7 nucleotides agree with TRBD1. The CDR3 consists of 15 residues. Germline CDR1 is MNHEY and CDR2 is SMNVEV (reference sequence). V shed 5 bases and J 2 bases; nucleotides not matched to a gene: 8. CDR3 nucleotide sequence: TGTGCCAGCAGTGCATACAAGGGACAGCAAGAGACCCAGTACTTC. Protein: CASSAYKGQQETQYF.